Here is one T cell receptor (beta chain) with its context. The data belong to a study of memory CD4+ T cells and cytomegalovirus serostatus. Single viable CD3+CD4+CD8-CD45RO+ cells were sorted as the memory CD4+ T cells. Serostatus was set by detecting CMV pp150, pp28, p38, p52 IgG. After thawing, CD4+ T cells were positively selected. Germline assignment: CDR1 SGDLS and CDR2 YYNGEE. The CDR3 has 19 residues. The V end was cut by 0 bases, the J end by 2 bases, with 20 bases between. Libraries were prepared by immunoSEQ multiplex PCR; TCRdb keeps only in-frame clonotypes and omits some of them. The sample includes about 64,000 clones, approximately 77% of them seen just once.

J is TRBJ2-2 and V is TRBV9; a weak D match, TRBD1 (5 bases). Sequencing was carried out using memory CD4+ T cells from blood. The TCR was taken from an adult in good health and CMV-seronegative. DNA for the CDR3: TGTGCCAGCAGCGTAGGGTTGGGATATATACAGGTTAACACCGGGGAGCTGTTTTTT. It encodes CASSVGLGYIQVNTGELFF.